Each of the 14 T cell receptor beta chains below was sequenced from the same sample in a study of neurological immune-mediated disorders. TCRdb recomputed calls from the 5' RACE reads with MiXCR, one row per CDR3 protein. The sample shows tens of thousands of distinct CDR3 sequences, 7% to 8% of them seen only once. Sequencing used PBMCs. The receptor source for this set is a woman between 40 and 50 years old in good health.

The sample holds many counts of this clonotype. The chain is built from TRBV28 and TRBJ2-7; 9 positions agree with TRBD1. The CDR3 is 13 amino acids. Germline V gene lookup returns CDR1 MDHEN and CDR2 SYDVKM. V shed 4 bases, J shed 5 bases, and the junction held 3 bases outside the gene matches. In DNA, the CDR3 is TGTGCCAGCAGTTGGGACAGGGAGGACGAGCAGTACGTC. Protein sequence: CASSWDREDEQYV.

There are many counts of this clonotype. The V gene is TRBV10-1, the J gene TRBJ1-3, with D maybe TRBD1 (5 bases). Germline CDR1 is WNHNN and CDR2 is SYGVQD (reference sequence). The length of the CDR3 is 15 residues. V was clipped by 0 bases and J by 4 bases, with 10 bases between them. The CDR3 region is CASSESGASGNTIYF. CDR3 bases: TGCGCCAGCAGTGAGTCCGGGGCTTCAGGAAACACCATATATTTT.

This clonotype was detected ten times or more. The chain joins TRBV10-1 to TRBJ2-7, with D hard to call. Germline CDR1 reads WNHNN; CDR2 reads SYGVQD (reference sequence). V shed 0 bases and J shed 4 bases, with 7 bases lying between them. This CDR3 is 13 amino acids long. CDR3 DNA sequence: TGCGCCAGCAGTGAGTCGTGGAGTTACGAGCAGTACTTC. It encodes CASSESWSYEQYF.

This clonotype counts as medium-sized. The chain employs TRBV5-1 and TRBJ1-1; 7 bases map to TRBD1. The CDR3 runs 15 residues. Germline CDR1 and CDR2: SGHRS and YFSETQ. V shed 3 bases and J 4 bases; nucleotides not matched to a gene: 9. CDR3 protein: CASSSGDSLSTEAFF. DNA for the CDR3: TGCGCCAGCAGCTCGGGGGACAGCCTCAGCACTGAAGCTTTCTTT.

Remarks on this clonotype: Being one base from a much bigger clone, this may be a read error. The chain joins TRBV4-1 to TRBJ1-2; tentative D call: TRBD1 (5 bases). V lost 4 bases and J lost 9, with 15 bases in between. Germline V gene lookup returns CDR1 MGHRA and CDR2 YSYEKL. The length of the CDR3 is 13 residues. The CDR3: CASSREAGNSYTF. The CDR3 bases are TGCGCCAGCAGCCGAGAGGCAGGGAATAGCTACACCTTC.

Worth noting for this clonotype: This sequence may be a read error, since a much larger clone differs from it by one base. This chain uses TRBV3-1 with TRBJ1-1; maybe TRBD1 (5 bases). The CDR3 spans 13 residues. CDR1 is LGHDT and CDR2 is YNNKEL in the germline V gene (reference sequence). CDR3 protein: CASSQDVDTEDFF. The CDR3 DNA reads as TGTGCCAGCAGCCAAGATGTGGACACTGAAGATTTCTTT. The full variable domain, in which reference TRBV3-1 and TRBJ1-1 provide the parts outside the CDR3, is DTAVSQTPKYLVTQMGNDKSIKCEQNLGHDTMYWYKQDSKKFLKIMFSYNNKELIINETVPNRFSPKSPDKAHLNLHINSLELGDSAVYFCASSQDVDTEDFFGQGTRLTVV.

At least ten counts were recorded for this clonotype. The V and J genes are TRBV9 and TRBJ2-1, with 7 nucleotides matching TRBD1. The V and J ends lost 2 bases and 13 bases, in that order; junction bases with no gene match: 6. Per the germline V gene, CDR1 is SGDLS and CDR2 is YYNGEE. The length of the CDR3 is 12 residues. CDR3 nucleotides: TGTGCCAGCAGCGTTATAACAGGGGAACAGTTCTTC. Encoded protein: CASSVITGEQFF.

In this sample, this clonotype turned up many times. The V call is TRBV5-1, the J call TRBJ1-3, with D perhaps matching TRBD1 (6 bases). CDR1 and CDR2 from the germline V gene are SGHRS and YFSETQ. V lost 2 bases and J 5 bases, leaving 17 bases between the germline ends. The CDR3 is 16 amino acids. The chain's CDR3 is CASSLGTTAARNTIYF. The CDR3 DNA reads TGCGCCAGCAGCTTAGGGACAACGGCGGCCAGAAACACCATATATTTT.

This clonotype came up many times. This chain connects TRBV29-1 to TRBJ2-2; TRBD1 might be the D (6 bases). V lost 3 bases, J lost 5 bases, and 16 bases lay in between. CDR1 and CDR2 from the germline V gene are SQVTM and ANQGSEA. The CDR3 sequence is 15 residues long. The CDR3, as DNA: TGCAGCGTTGATGGGGCAGGGGCAAAAACCGGGGAGCTGTTTTTT. The encoded protein is CSVDGAGAKTGELFF.

The table lists this clonotype with many counts. The rearrangement links TRBV9 to TRBJ2-3; 7 bases are a match to TRBD2. The length of the CDR3 is 16 residues. From germline, CDR1 is SGDLS and CDR2 YYNGEE. The V segment lost 2 bases and the J segment 3 bases; nucleotides outside the gene matches: 9. The chain's CDR3 is CASSVGAGDGTDTQYF. The DNA of the CDR3 is TGTGCCAGCAGCGTCGGGGCGGGAGATGGAACAGATACGCAGTATTTT.

This clonotype turned up a few times. The chain joins TRBV20-1 to TRBJ1-1, with D tentatively TRBD1 (5 bases). CDR3 length: 15 amino acids. Trimming left V 5 bases short and J 4 bases short, with 20 bases between. Germline loops: CDR1 DFQATT, CDR2 SNEGSKA (reference sequence). CDR3 sequence (DNA): TGCAGTGCTGGTCTATCGGGACGATCCCTCACTGAAGCTTTCTTT. This gives the protein CSAGLSGRSLTEAFF.

The gene calls are TRBV30 and TRBJ1-1, with D possibly TRBD1 on 5 matching bases. Per germline, CDR1 GTSNPN and CDR2 SVGIG (reference sequence). The CDR3 extends over 11 amino acids. V was cut by 5 bases and J by 8 bases, with 12 bases left in between. Here the CDR3 DNA reads TGTGCCTGGGGGGACGCTCGAGAAGCTTTCTTT. Encoded protein: CAWGDAREAFF.

This clonotype has a count of ten or more. This chain connects TRBV20-1 to TRBJ2-7; the D gene is possibly TRBD1 (5 bases). CDR3 length equals 14 residues. Between the trimmed V and J ends, which lost 0 bases and 3 bases, there was a span of 12 bases. Germline V gene lookup returns CDR1 DFQATT and CDR2 SNEGSKA (reference sequence). The DNA for the CDR3 is TGCAGTGCTAGAGATACAGGCGGATTCTACGAGCAGTACTTC. Its protein product is CSARDTGGFYEQYF.

This clonotype was observed many times. The CDR3 DNA sequence: TGTGCCAGTACCCCGACAGGGAGTAATCAGCCCCAGCATTTT. Translation: CASTPTGSNQPQHF. This sequence joins TRBV19 and TRBJ1-5; 7 bases agree with TRBD1. Trimming removed 7 bases from V and 4 bases from J; junction bases left unmatched: 7. CDR3 size: 14 residues. Germline V gene lookup returns CDR1 LNHDA and CDR2 SQIVND (reference sequence). Full variable domain (missing parts from reference TRBV19 and TRBJ1-5): DGGITQSPKYLFRKEGQNVTLSCEQNLNHDAMYWYRQDPGQGLRLIYYSQIVNDFQKGDIAEGYSVSREKKESFPLTVTSAQKNPTAFYLCASTPTGSNQPQHFGDGTRLSIL.